These 28 T cell receptor beta chains were all obtained from the same sample, sequenced in a study of CD8+CD57+ T cells in acquired aplastic anemia. The study profiled TCR beta VDJ and CDR3 using genomic DNA as template. Each CDR3 protein is one row after TCRdb ran MiXCR on the reads. The table lists 100,000 to 130,000 distinct CDR3 sequences, 51% of them singletons. The sample consisted of sorted CD4+, CD8+, or CD8+CD57+ T cells (not recorded which) from PBMCs. These TCRs come from a human donor in good health, serving as a control.

The chain links TRBV15 to TRBJ2-6, with D uncertain. Trimming stripped 0 bases from V and 0 bases from J, with 3 bases between. Per germline, CDR1 LNHNV and CDR2 YYDKDF (reference sequence). The CDR3 length is 15 residues. As DNA, the CDR3 is TGTGCCACCAGCAGAGAGAGCTCTGGGGCCAACGTCCTGACTTTC. Translated, it gives CATSRESSGANVLTF.

In the case of this clonotype: A much larger clone sits a single nucleotide away, making a read error possible. The chain employs TRBV4-1 and TRBJ2-3; 10 bases are shared with TRBD2. The CDR3 totals 18 residues. With V trimmed by 1 base and J by 4 bases, 11 bases remained unmatched. Germline CDR1 reads MGHRA; CDR2 reads YSYEKL. CDR3 in amino acids: CASSQGPYLLAGPDTQYF. CDR3 bases: TGCGCCAGCAGCCAAGGGCCCTACTTACTAGCGGGACCAGATACGCAGTATTTT.

The chain is built from TRBV19 and TRBJ2-1, with TRBD2 matching over 9 bases. This CDR3 is built from 12 residues. Trimming took 11 bases from V and 6 from J; bases not matched to a gene: 5. The germline CDR1 and CDR2 sequences are LNHDA and SQIVND (reference sequence). The CDR3, as DNA: TGTGCCTGCGGCGGGAGGGTCAATGAGCAGTTCTTC. This sequence encodes CACGGRVNEQFF.

This clonotype has just a few counts. The chain has TRBV15 and TRBJ2-5, with D possibly being TRBD2 (5 bases). The germline CDR1 and CDR2 sequences are LNHNV and YYDKDF (reference sequence). The CDR3 totals 12 residues. V lost 1 base and J lost 5, with 5 bases in between. The DNA of the CDR3 is TGTGCCACCAGCAGAGTAGCGGAGACCCAGTACTTC. Translation gives CATSRVAETQYF.

The gene calls are TRBV19 and TRBJ2-1; TRBD1 agrees at 9 bases. V lost 4 bases and J lost 5; bases outside the gene matches: 9. The CDR3 spans 16 residues. CDR1 LNHDA and CDR2 SQIVND come from the germline V gene (reference sequence). CDR3 in DNA: TGTGCCAGTAGTACGCCCCGGGACAGGGACGACAATGAGCAGTTCTTC. Translated: CASSTPRDRDDNEQFF.

This clonotype has more than one count but fewer than ten. The chain recombines TRBV5-4 with TRBJ2-2; D is unclear. Per the germline V gene, CDR1 is SGHNT and CDR2 is YYREEE (reference sequence). V shed 9 bases and J shed 2 bases, with 14 bases lying between them. This CDR3 region has 14 residues. The CDR3 sequence is CATMRSDNTGELFF. In DNA, the CDR3 is TGTGCCACCATGCGGAGCGACAACACCGGGGAGCTGTTTTTT.

The chain employs TRBV4-1 and TRBJ1-5; D not resolved. V was pared by 1 base and J by 3 bases, with 4 bases between. The CDR3 totals 13 residues. CDR1 is MGHRA, CDR2 YSYEKL, per germline. CDR3 nucleotides: TGCGCCAGCAGCCAAGGGATCAATCAGCCCCAGCATTTT. It encodes CASSQGINQPQHF.

V usage is TRBV2 and J usage is TRBJ2-7; perhaps TRBD2 as D (6 bases). The germline CDR1 and CDR2 sequences are SNHLY and FYNNEI. This CDR3 is built from 14 residues. The V end was cut by 4 bases, the J end by 0 bases, with 10 bases between. The CDR3 region has the DNA TGTGCCAGCAGTGGCGGGACGGGCTCCTACGAGCAGTACTTC. It codes for CASSGGTGSYEQYF.

The V call is TRBV19, the J call TRBJ2-2; no clear D. Germline lookup yields CDR1 LNHDA and CDR2 SQIVND (reference sequence). V lost 7 bases to trimming and J lost 5 bases, with 5 bases between them. CDR3 length equals 11 residues. For the CDR3, the DNA is TGTGCCAGTATAGGAACCGGGGAGCTGTTTTTT. It encodes CASIGTGELFF.

This clonotype has a handful of counts. The V and J genes are TRBV9 and TRBJ2-7; possibly TRBD2 for D (5 bases). CDR1 SGDLS and CDR2 YYNGEE come from the germline V gene. Trimming pared 3 bases from V and 5 bases from J, leaving 6 bases between. There are 11 residues in the CDR3. The CDR3 DNA sequence: TGTGCCAGCAGCGCCGGGGACGAGCAGTACTTC. This translates into CASSAGDEQYF.

Comments on this clonotype: At one end the junction does not follow the germline gene, possibly because of a read error. The V call is TRBV10-1, the J call TRBJ1-2; no clear D gene. From germline, CDR1 is WNHNN and CDR2 SYGVQD (reference sequence). The CDR3 spans 11 residues. The CDR3 protein is CASSRSGGYTF. CDR3 in DNA: TGTGCCAGCAGCCGCAGTGGTGGCTACACCTTC.

The genes are TRBV2 and TRBJ1-2; possible D gene TRBD1, 5 bases. Germline CDR1 reads SNHLY; CDR2 reads FYNNEI. Trimming shortened V by 8 bases and J by 6 bases, and 13 bases separated the two germline ends. The CDR3 is 12 amino acids. The CDR3 DNA reads as TGTGCCAGCGGCGGGACCACGGATGGCTACACCTTC. It encodes CASGGTTDGYTF.

In this sample, this clonotype turned up many times. The chain employs TRBV27 and TRBJ1-5, with TRBD1 as a possible D gene (5 bases). Looked up from germline, CDR1 is MNHEY and CDR2 is SMNVEV (reference sequence). The V end lost 8 bases, the J end lost 2 bases, and 7 bases lay between the germline ends. The CDR3 consists of 12 residues. Here the CDR3 reads CASGAGNQPQHF. CDR3 DNA: TGTGCCAGCGGGGCGGGCAATCAGCCCCAGCATTTT.

This clonotype showed up many times. J is TRBJ1-4 and V is TRBV2, with TRBD1 matching over 7 bases. The CDR3 covers 13 residues. Germline V gives CDR1 SNHLY, CDR2 FYNNEI. With V trimmed by 8 bases and J by 7 bases, 7 bases remained unmatched. Here the CDR3 reads CASVRGGVEKLFF. The CDR3 bases are TGTGCCAGCGTTAGAGGGGGCGTTGAAAAACTGTTTTTT.

The V gene is TRBV20-1, the J gene TRBJ1-2; 8 positions match TRBD1. The germline gives CDR1 DFQATT, CDR2 SNEGSKA (reference sequence). This CDR3 is built from 14 residues. V gave up 0 bases and J gave up 6 bases; unmatched junction bases: 6. The CDR3 loop reads CSAREAGGGHGYTF. CDR3 bases: TGCAGTGCTAGAGAGGCAGGGGGCGGTCATGGCTACACCTTC.

This clonotype came up many times. The chain carries TRBV10-3 and TRBJ1-1; D is unclear. Germline V gene sequence: CDR1 ENHRY, CDR2 SYGVKD. V dropped 2 bases and J dropped 1 base, with 8 bases sitting between them. The CDR3 sequence is 14 residues long. CDR3 nucleotides: TGTGCCATCAGTGAGGGCTCTGGGAACACTGAAGCTTTCTTT. This codes for CAISEGSGNTEAFF.

The chain's CDR3 is CSVELGNTGELFF. DNA of the CDR3: TGCAGCGTTGAACTGGGAAACACCGGGGAGCTGTTTTTT. The rearrangement joins TRBV29-1 to TRBJ2-2; D remains unclear. The CDR3 consists of 13 residues. Germline V lookup: CDR1 SQVTM, CDR2 ANQGSEA. Trimming left V 2 bases short and J 2 bases short, with 6 bases between.

The gene calls are TRBV2 and TRBJ2-1, with TRBD2 matching 9 bases. The V and J ends lost 4 bases and 6 bases, in that order; junction bases with no gene match: 7. The CDR3 consists of 15 residues. CDR1 SNHLY and CDR2 FYNNEI come from the germline V gene. CDR3 nucleotide sequence: TGTGCCAGCAGTGGGTCGAGCGGGGGGACCAATGAGCAGTTCTTC. Amino acid sequence: CASSGSSGGTNEQFF.

The V gene is TRBV2, the J gene TRBJ2-7; D is tentatively TRBD1 or TRBD2 (6 bases each). There are 15 residues in the CDR3. In germline, CDR1 is SNHLY, CDR2 FYNNEI. V lost 6 bases and J lost 0, with 15 bases in between. The CDR3 protein is CASSTRGESSYEQYF. The CDR3 bases are TGTGCCAGCAGCACGAGGGGGGAAAGCTCCTACGAGCAGTACTTC.

The gene calls are TRBV11-2 and TRBJ2-5; 7 bases agree with TRBD1. Germline loops: CDR1 SGHAT, CDR2 FQNNGV. The CDR3 is 15 amino acids. The V and J ends lost 6 bases and 1 base, in that order; junction bases with no gene match: 8. The CDR3 loop reads CASSFYRDSQETQYF. CDR3 sequence (DNA): TGTGCCAGCAGTTTCTACCGGGACAGCCAAGAGACCCAGTACTTC. Full variable domain (missing parts from reference TRBV11-2 and TRBJ2-5): EAGVAQSPRYKIIEKRQSVAFWCNPISGHATLYWYQQILGQGPKLLIQFQNNGVVDDSQLPKDRFSAERLKGVDSTLKIQPAKLEDSAVYLCASSFYRDSQETQYFGPGTRLLVL.

The chain has TRBV19 and TRBJ2-6, with a weak D call TRBD2 (5 bases). The V end lost 4 bases, the J end lost 2 bases, and 6 bases lay between the germline ends. This CDR3 has 14 residues. Germline V gene lookup returns CDR1 LNHDA and CDR2 SQIVND (reference sequence). This CDR3 reads CASSRGAGANVLTF. The DNA of the CDR3 is TGTGCCAGTAGTAGGGGAGCTGGGGCCAACGTCCTGACTTTC.

This chain joins TRBV25-1 and TRBJ1-2; 7 bases are shared with TRBD1. Germline V lookup: CDR1 MGHDK, CDR2 SYGVNS. The CDR3 loop spans 17 amino acids. The V and J ends lost 4 bases and 3 bases, in that order; junction bases with no gene match: 14. In DNA, the CDR3 is TGTGCCAGCAGTGGGGGGGGCAGGGGGACAGATGACTATGGCTACACCTTC. It codes for CASSGGGRGTDDYGYTF.

This clonotype was seen more than once but under ten times. This rearrangement joins TRBV7-6 to TRBJ2-3; D gene uncertain. This CDR3 spans 16 amino acids. V lost 1 base and J lost 3, with 14 bases in between. CDR1 is SGHVS, CDR2 FNYEAQ, per germline. The CDR3 sequence is CASSLVTRAGTDTQYF. CDR3 in DNA: TGTGCCAGCAGCTTAGTCACAAGGGCCGGTACAGATACGCAGTATTTT.

The chain combines TRBV29-1 with TRBJ1-2, with unresolved D. Germline V gene sequence: CDR1 SQVTM, CDR2 ANQGSEA. The V end was cut by 4 bases, the J end by 3 bases, with 9 bases between. The CDR3 runs 12 residues. The CDR3 nucleotides read TGCAGCGTTGCGGAATTCGACTATGGCTACACCTTC. The encoded protein is CSVAEFDYGYTF.

The V call is TRBV19, the J call TRBJ1-5; D gene unclear. The V gene's germline CDR1 is LNHDA and CDR2 SQIVND (reference sequence). The V gene lost 8 bases and the J gene lost 7 bases, with 12 bases spanning the gap. The CDR3 consists of 12 residues. CDR3 region: CASCGRVQPQHF. DNA for the CDR3: TGTGCCAGTTGCGGGAGGGTCCAGCCCCAGCATTTT.

This clonotype was found many times. The rearrangement uses TRBV2 and TRBJ1-2; 12 nucleotides match TRBD1. Trimming removed 3 bases from V and 6 bases from J; junction bases left unmatched: 5. This CDR3 region has 15 residues. CDR1 and CDR2 from the germline V gene are SNHLY and FYNNEI. DNA of the CDR3: TGTGCCAGCAGTGACCCGGGACAGGGGGCGAATGGCTACACCTTC. As protein: CASSDPGQGANGYTF.

As regards this clonotype: Germline and junction disagree at one end, which may indicate a read error. V usage is TRBV7-3 and J usage is TRBJ2-7, with 7 bases aligning to TRBD1. This CDR3 has 17 amino acids. Looked up from germline, CDR1 is SGHTA and CDR2 is FQGTGA. CDR3 residues: CASSLTQADRSSYGQYF. Here the CDR3 DNA reads TGTGCCAGCAGCCTAACCCAGGCGGACAGGAGCTCCTACGGGCAGTACTTC.

The genes are TRBV24-1 and TRBJ2-3; no firm D call. Trimming cost V 11 bases and J 7 bases, with 12 bases left between them. Germline-derived CDR1 and CDR2 are KGHDR and SFDVKD. CDR3 length equals 11 residues. This CDR3 reads CASSSLHTQYF. The DNA for the CDR3 is TGTGCCAGCAGCTCCCTCCATACGCAGTATTTT.